This T cell receptor beta chain was sequenced in a study of T cell responses to AZD1222 COVID-19 vaccine. General study results and limits: Baseline seropositivity characterized only a handful of AZD1222 recipients.

It was second doses at about 4 or about 12 weeks that were pooled. J gave up 2 bases and V 4 bases, and 6 bases lay outside the gene matches. The CDR3 has 16 residues. Germline CDR1 is SGDLS and CDR2 is YYNGEE. This clone occurred once. Its antigen is unknown. Profiled with immunoSEQ multiplex PCR; TCRdb holds only in-frame clones, not every one. This sample carries some 130,000 clones, roughly 92% of them seen once, and the ten largest clones take approximately 1.2%. Sequences were derived from peripheral blood, sampled 28 days after the second AZD1222 dose. The chain couples TRBV9 to TRBJ2-3, with TRBD1 matching 11 bases. The TCR comes from an adult who received the AZD1222 COVID-19 vaccine. The CDR3 loop is CASSPRDRGSTDTQYF. CDR3 bases: TGTGCCAGCAGCCCCAGGGACAGGGGGTCCACAGATACGCAGTATTTT.